This T cell receptor (beta chain) was recovered during a study of blood T cell repertoires in COVID-19. Study summary: Sites in the United States, Italy and Spain provided acute and convalescent COVID-19 samples. Nucleic acid was either cDNA or gDNA, and it came from T cells, B-cell-depleted T cells, or PBMCs.

Authors' processing steps: Reference gene primers were amplified, and this amplification served to estimate nucleated cell counts. Here immunoSEQ multiplex PCR was the method, and the copy in TCRdb shows in-frame clones only, minus some. V and J calls and clone size are given by that table; D and trimming were obtained from the DNA. This table has under 200,000 clones, roughly four fifths appearing once. With V trimmed by 5 bases and J by 0 bases, 5 bases remained unmatched. Germline V gene sequence: CDR1 LNHDA, CDR2 SQIVND (reference sequence). The length of the CDR3 is 15 residues. The specimen was peripheral blood. The TCR comes from a human donor in a cohort sampled during active COVID-19. V usage is TRBV19 and J usage is TRBJ1-2; 8 bases map to TRBD1. The CDR3 spells CASSLGTGSNYGYTF. The DNA for the CDR3 is TGTGCCAGTAGTCTCGGGACAGGTTCTAACTATGGCTACACCTTC.